These 4 T cell receptor beta chains came from one sample sequenced in a study of blood T cell repertoires in COVID-19. Using immunoSEQ multiplex PCR, the repertoire was profiled, and TCRdb retains in-frame clones only, with some absent. The sample consists of roughly 160,000 clones, roughly 93% of them appearing once. What was sequenced was peripheral blood. The receptors originated from a man aged 18-30 years with acute or convalescent COVID-19.

In its sample, this clone was seen once. The rearrangement uses TRBV10-2 and TRBJ1-2; D is uncertain. Germline CDR1 WSHSY, CDR2 SAAADI. This CDR3 is built from 15 residues. The V and J ends lost 3 bases and 2 bases respectively, with 13 bases between them. CDR3 region: CASSDVVLSNYGYTF. CDR3 in DNA: TGCGCCAGCAGTGACGTCGTTCTCTCGAACTATGGCTACACCTTC.

The rearrangement joins TRBV15 to TRBJ1-2; weak D call: TRBD1 (6 bases). Germline V CDR1 and CDR2: LNHNV, YYDKDF (reference sequence). Trimming took 0 bases from V and 4 from J, leaving 12 bases between them. This CDR3 is built from 15 residues. The CDR3 DNA reads as TGTGCCACCAGCAGAGATTCGGACAGACTCTATGGCTACACCTTC. This encodes CATSRDSDRLYGYTF.

The chain recombines TRBV7-2 with TRBJ2-7; a weak D match, TRBD2 (5 bases). This CDR3 contains 15 residues. CDR1 and CDR2 (germline): SGHTA, FQGNSA. Between the trimmed V and J ends, which lost 2 bases and 1 base, there was a span of 12 bases. The CDR3 DNA follows: TGTGCCAGCAGCTTAATGGCGGGTAGGTCCTACGAGCAGTACTTC. It is translated as CASSLMAGRSYEQYF.

The chain couples TRBV18 to TRBJ1-2; 7 bases line up with TRBD1. CDR1 is KGHSH, CDR2 LQKENI, per germline. The J segment lost 2 bases and the V segment lost 3 bases, leaving 12 bases of the junction unmatched. The CDR3 consists of 17 residues. CDR3 sequence (DNA): TGTGCCAGCTCACCTTTAGGGGGCCCAGGAAAAAACTATGGCTACACCTTC. It specifies CASSPLGGPGKNYGYTF.